This TCR beta chain stems from a study of CD8 T cells in ankylosing spondylitis. TCRdb recomputed calls from the 5' RACE reads with MiXCR, one row per CDR3 protein. Among roughly 100,000 distinct CDR3 sequences, about 8.6% were seen once, and the ten largest hold approximately 9.7%. This clonotype was seen repeatedly, ten times or more. Per germline, CDR1 ENHRY and CDR2 SYGVKD. This CDR3 is built from 14 residues. V gave up 8 bases and J gave up 5 bases; unmatched junction bases: 8. This TCR came from a male donor with ankylosing spondylitis or in good health (not recorded which). The source material was blood, either unsorted or a sorted T cell fraction (not recorded which). This rearrangement joins TRBV10-3 to TRBJ2-1; the match to TRBD2 covers 8 bases. The CDR3 region has the DNA TGTGCCATCGGGACTAGTTACGGTGACAATGAGCAGTTCTTC. Translating it yields CAIGTSYGDNEQFF.